Following are 22 T cell receptor beta chains from one sample sequenced in a study of blood T cell repertoires in COVID-19. Sequenced by immunoSEQ multiplex PCR; TCRdb stores in-frame clones only, minus some. The sample lists about 140,000 clones, 80% to 85% occurring once. Sequencing was carried out using peripheral blood. The receptors come from an elderly woman with acute or convalescent COVID-19.

This clone was counted only a few times. The chain uses TRBV19 and TRBJ2-5; D is perhaps TRBD1 (6 bases). There are 16 residues in the CDR3. Germline V CDR1 and CDR2: LNHDA, SQIVND (reference sequence). Deletions cut 5 bases from V and 5 bases from J, with 21 bases between. The CDR3 protein is CASSSLAWTEFETQYF. The CDR3 nucleotides read TGTGCCAGTAGTTCTCTGGCGTGGACAGAATTTGAGACCCAGTACTTC. Full variable domain (outside the CDR3, taken from reference TRBV19 and TRBJ2-5): DGGITQSPKYLFRKEGQNVTLSCEQNLNHDAMYWYRQDPGQGLRLIYYSQIVNDFQKGDIAEGYSVSREKKESFPLTVTSAQKNPTAFYLCASSSLAWTEFETQYFGPGTRLLVL.

This clone occurred a few times. The rearrangement links TRBV27 to TRBJ2-1; 8 bases fit TRBD1. V was clipped by 0 bases and J by 8 bases; unmatched bases: 12. Germline assignment: CDR1 MNHEY and CDR2 SMNVEV (reference sequence). This CDR3 comprises 17 residues. This CDR3 is CASSLSRATGVSYEQFF. The CDR3 DNA follows: TGTGCCAGCAGTTTATCGCGAGCGACAGGGGTTTCGTATGAGCAGTTCTTC.

The J gene is TRBJ2-5, the V gene TRBV19; D uncertain. The CDR3 covers 13 residues. With 3 bases removed from V and 2 bases from J, the gap between germline ends came to 7 bases. The germline V gene has CDR1 LNHDA and CDR2 SQIVND (reference sequence). The CDR3 DNA sequence: TGTGCCAGTAGTATGCACGGGCAAGAGACCCAGTACTTC. It encodes CASSMHGQETQYF.

The rearrangement links TRBV6-6 to TRBJ2-2, with a tentative D call TRBD1 (6 bases). V dropped 4 bases and J dropped 1 base, with 7 bases sitting between them. This CDR3 region has 14 residues. CDR1 is MNHNY, CDR2 SVGAGI, per germline (reference sequence). The chain's CDR3 is CASSLQGNTGELFF. In DNA form, the CDR3 reads TGTGCCAGCAGTTTACAGGGGAACACCGGGGAGCTGTTTTTT.

This chain links TRBV27 with TRBJ1-4, with TRBD1 matching 7 bases. This CDR3 spans 11 amino acids. Germline values: CDR1 MNHEY, CDR2 SMNVEV (reference sequence). V trimming: 5 bases; J trimming: 11 bases; junction bases outside the gene matches: 2. The CDR3 sequence is CASSARGKLFF. In nucleotides, the CDR3 is TGTGCCAGCAGTGCCAGGGGGAAACTGTTTTTT.

This chain connects TRBV18 to TRBJ1-1, with 9 bases that match TRBD1. This CDR3 is built from 14 residues. Germline V gene lookup returns CDR1 KGHSH and CDR2 LQKENI. V lost 4 bases and J lost 5; bases outside the gene matches: 5. CDR3 sequence (DNA): TGTGCCAGCTCACTGACAGGGGGGGGAACTGAAGCTTTCTTT. This sequence encodes CASSLTGGGTEAFF.

This chain uses TRBV5-6 with TRBJ1-6, with D perhaps matching TRBD1 (5 bases). V was cut by 4 bases and J by 0 bases, with 8 bases left in between. The CDR3 sequence is 15 residues long. CDR1 is SGHDT and CDR2 is YYEEEE in the germline V gene. In nucleotides, the CDR3 is TGTGCCAGCAGCCGGGGGAGCTCCTATAATTCACCCCTCCACTTT. Amino acid sequence: CASSRGSSYNSPLHF.

This chain connects TRBV5-1 to TRBJ2-7; TRBD1 agrees at 11 bases. With V trimmed by 4 bases and J by 7 bases, 7 bases remained unmatched. Germline CDR1 SGHRS, CDR2 YFSETQ. The CDR3 is 14 amino acids. The CDR3 loop reads CASSGTGGRFEQYF. The DNA for the CDR3 is TGCGCCAGCAGCGGGACAGGGGGTCGGTTTGAGCAGTACTTC.

This clone was observed once. CDR3 residues: CAWSVHWNSPLHF. In nucleotides, the CDR3 is TGTGCCTGGAGTGTACATTGGAATTCACCCCTCCACTTT. The chain couples TRBV30 to TRBJ1-6, with D uncertain. In germline, CDR1 is GTSNPN, CDR2 SVGIG (reference sequence). V was pared by 0 bases and J by 7 bases, with 7 bases between. The CDR3 spans 13 residues. The variable domain in full, with the rest retrieved from reference TRBV30 and TRBJ1-6, is SQTIHQWPATLVQPVGSPLSLECTVEGTSNPNLYWYRQAAGRGLQLLFYSVGIGQISSEVPQNLSASRPQDRQFILSSKKLLLSDSGFYLCAWSVHWNSPLHFGNGTRLTVT.

This clone was counted only a few times. The genes are TRBV7-2 and TRBJ2-7; D perhaps matches TRBD2 (5 bases). Trimming shortened V by 4 bases and J by 2 bases, and 6 bases separated the two germline ends. In germline, CDR1 is SGHTA, CDR2 FQGNSA. This CDR3 comprises 12 residues. CDR3 sequence: CASSSTTYEQYF. The CDR3 DNA reads TGTGCCAGCAGCTCGACTACCTACGAGCAGTACTTC.

The chain couples TRBV21-1 to TRBJ2-7; the table calls TRBD2, which could not be checked here. TRBV21-1 is tagged as a pseudogene. This CDR3 spans 18 amino acids. In nucleotides, the CDR3 is TGTGCCAGCAGCCCATCCACCCGACTAGCGGGAGGATCCTACGAGCAGTACTTC. Translation gives CASSPSTRLAGGSYEQYF.

The rearrangement uses TRBV28 and TRBJ2-7; perhaps TRBD1 as D (5 bases). CDR1 and CDR2 (germline): MDHEN, SYDVKM. The CDR3 is made up of 13 amino acids. V lost 6 bases to trimming and J lost 2 bases, with 11 bases between them. CDR3 sequence: CASRDRQPYEQYF. The CDR3 DNA sequence: TGTGCCAGCAGAGACAGACAACCCTACGAGCAGTACTTC.

This clone was seen just once. The chain employs TRBV20-1 and TRBJ2-1; 14 positions agree with TRBD2. Trimming removed 3 bases from V and 5 bases from J; junction bases left unmatched: 18. The germline V gene has CDR1 DFQATT and CDR2 SNEGSKA (reference sequence). The CDR3 contains 20 residues. CDR3: CSASLRPGLAGVWVDNEQFF. Here the CDR3 DNA reads TGCAGTGCTAGTCTGAGACCGGGACTAGCGGGAGTGTGGGTGGACAATGAGCAGTTCTTC.

This chain connects TRBV5-1 to TRBJ1-5, with D perhaps TRBD1 (6 bases). Trimming pared 7 bases from V and 0 bases from J, leaving 8 bases between. CDR1 SGHRS and CDR2 YFSETQ come from the germline V gene. This CDR3 has 13 residues. The CDR3 loop reads CASRQDSNQPQHF. The CDR3 nucleotides read TGCGCCAGCCGACAGGATAGCAATCAGCCCCAGCATTTT. Full variable domain (remainder filled in from reference TRBV5-1 and TRBJ1-5): KAGVTQTPRYLIKTRGQQVTLSCSPISGHRSVSWYQQTPGQGLQFLFEYFSETQRNKGNFPGRFSGRQFSNSRSEMNVSTLELGDSALYLCASRQDSNQPQHFGDGTRLSIL.

V usage is TRBV7-7 and J usage is TRBJ2-2, with 10 bases matching TRBD2. This CDR3 is 16 amino acids long. The V gene end was trimmed by 7 bases and the J gene end by 1 base; junction bases not matched to a gene: 6. CDR1 is SSHAT, CDR2 FNYEAQ, per germline (reference sequence). The CDR3 region has the DNA TGTGCCAGCACCCCTAGCGGGGGTGTGAACACCGGGGAGCTGTTTTTT. Amino acids: CASTPSGGVNTGELFF.

The CDR3 nucleotides read TGTGCCAGCAGCTTGGGACAGGGAAATGGAAACACCATATATTTT. Protein product: CASSLGQGNGNTIYF. The genes are TRBV7-6 and TRBJ1-3; 9 bases line up with TRBD1. Germline CDR1 reads SGHVS; CDR2 reads FNYEAQ. V trimming: 3 bases; J trimming: 3 bases; junction bases outside the gene matches: 3. This CDR3 contains 15 residues.

The chain links TRBV19 to TRBJ1-5; 8 bases line up with TRBD1. Per germline, CDR1 LNHDA and CDR2 SQIVND (reference sequence). V was clipped by 3 bases and J by 5 bases; unmatched bases: 6. The CDR3 covers 15 residues. CDR3 nucleotide sequence: TGTGCCAGTAGTATCCCTGGACAGGGCCATCAGCCCCAGCATTTT. Translated: CASSIPGQGHQPQHF.

The J gene is TRBJ2-3, the V gene TRBV5-4, with D tentatively TRBD2 (6 bases). V shed 2 bases and J shed 6 bases, with 13 bases lying between them. The germline CDR1 and CDR2 sequences are SGHNT and YYREEE (reference sequence). The CDR3 is made up of 14 amino acids. The CDR3 protein is CASSFTTSSDTQYF. CDR3 nucleotides: TGTGCCAGCAGCTTTACCACTAGCTCGGATACGCAGTATTTT.

V is TRBV4-1 and J is TRBJ1-1; D possibly corresponds to TRBD1 (5 bases). Trimming removed 4 bases from V and 6 bases from J, with 21 bases in between. The CDR3 runs to 16 residues. Germline V gives CDR1 MGHRA, CDR2 YSYEKL. CDR3 sequence: CASSRGLGTLSPEAFF. CDR3 nucleotides: TGCGCCAGCAGCCGCGGACTAGGGACCCTGTCCCCTGAAGCTTTCTTT.

V is TRBV30 and J is TRBJ1-1, with D hard to call. Germline CDR1 GTSNPN, CDR2 SVGIG (reference sequence). The V gene lost 4 bases and the J gene lost 5 bases, with 8 bases spanning the gap. This CDR3 contains 11 residues. The DNA for the CDR3 is TGTGCCTGGACTGGGAGGACTGAAGCTTTCTTT. Translation gives CAWTGRTEAFF.

The chain recombines TRBV28 with TRBJ2-5, with TRBD2 as a possible D gene (8 bases). The V gene's germline CDR1 is MDHEN and CDR2 SYDVKM. The CDR3 covers 16 residues. Trimming left V 2 bases short and J 5 bases short, with 18 bases between. The DNA for the CDR3 is TGTGCCAGCAGTTTAAGTGACTTAGCGGGACAGGAGACCCAGTACTTC. Translating gives CASSLSDLAGQETQYF.

This clone has just one count. The V call is TRBV7-9, the J call TRBJ2-5; maybe TRBD1 (6 bases). Trimming shortened V by 4 bases and J by 5 bases, and 14 bases separated the two germline ends. The CDR3 is 14 residues long. Germline V gene sequence: CDR1 SEHNR, CDR2 FQNEAQ (reference sequence). Here the CDR3 reads CASSSIRGEETQYF. In nucleotides, the CDR3 is TGTGCCAGCAGCTCGATCAGGGGTGAGGAGACCCAGTACTTC.